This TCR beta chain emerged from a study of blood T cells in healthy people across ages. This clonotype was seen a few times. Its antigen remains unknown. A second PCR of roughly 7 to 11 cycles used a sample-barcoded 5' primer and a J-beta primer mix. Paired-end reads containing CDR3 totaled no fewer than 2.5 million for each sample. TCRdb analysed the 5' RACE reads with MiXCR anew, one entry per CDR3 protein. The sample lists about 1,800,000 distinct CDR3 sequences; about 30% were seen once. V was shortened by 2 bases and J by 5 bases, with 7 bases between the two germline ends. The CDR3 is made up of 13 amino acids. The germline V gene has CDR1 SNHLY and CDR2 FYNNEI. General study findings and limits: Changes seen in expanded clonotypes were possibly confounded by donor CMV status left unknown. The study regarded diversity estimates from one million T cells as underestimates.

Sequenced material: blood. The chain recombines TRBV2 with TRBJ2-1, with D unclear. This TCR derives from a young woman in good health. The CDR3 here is CASSEIGDNEQFF. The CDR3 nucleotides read TGTGCCAGCAGTGAAATTGGGGACAATGAGCAGTTCTTC.